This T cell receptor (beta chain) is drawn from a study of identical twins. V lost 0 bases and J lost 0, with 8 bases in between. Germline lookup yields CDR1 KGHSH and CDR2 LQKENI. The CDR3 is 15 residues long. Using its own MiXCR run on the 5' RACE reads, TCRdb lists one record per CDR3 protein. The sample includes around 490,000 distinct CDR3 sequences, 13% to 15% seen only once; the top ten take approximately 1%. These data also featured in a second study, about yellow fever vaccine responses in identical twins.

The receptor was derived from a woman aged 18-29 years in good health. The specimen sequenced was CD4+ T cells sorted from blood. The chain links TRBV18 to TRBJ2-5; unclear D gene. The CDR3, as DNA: TGTGCCAGCTCACCACCGAGCCGAAACCAAGAGACCCAGTACTTC. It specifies CASSPPSRNQETQYF.